The 17 T cell receptor beta chains below were found in one sample sequenced in a study of blood T cells in healthy people across ages. Next came a second PCR, run for about 6 to 11 cycles, which used a sample-barcoded 5' primer along with a J-beta primer mix. Each CDR3 protein gets one entry after TCRdb re-called the 5' RACE reads with MiXCR. Of hundreds of thousands of distinct CDR3 sequences listed, around a fifth are singletons. The sequencing input was blood. All receptors derive from a man aged 70-80 years in good health.

This clonotype was seen many times. The genes are TRBV7-9 and TRBJ2-2; TRBD2 might be the D (5 bases). The V end was cut by 1 base, the J end by 3 bases, with 9 bases between. Germline lookup yields CDR1 SEHNR and CDR2 FQNEAQ (reference sequence). The CDR3 is made up of 15 amino acids. The CDR3 DNA reads as TGTGCCAGCAGCTTAGGAGGGTCCGACACCGGGGAGCTGTTTTTT. It specifies CASSLGGSDTGELFF.

This clonotype was seen a few times. V usage is TRBV4-1 and J usage is TRBJ1-2; D gene ambiguous. V gave up 1 base and J gave up 7 bases, with 1 base separating them. This CDR3 has 10 amino acids. Germline V gene lookup returns CDR1 MGHRA and CDR2 YSYEKL. CDR3 sequence (DNA): TGCGCCAGCAGCCAAGTTGGCTACACCTTC. Translation gives CASSQVGYTF.

V gene TRBV5-6 combines with J gene TRBJ2-5; 9 positions agree with TRBD2. With 1 base clipped from V and 6 bases from J, the junction kept 7 bases outside the gene matches. The CDR3 spans 15 residues. Germline V gene lookup returns CDR1 SGHDT and CDR2 YYEEEE. The CDR3 protein is CASSLRSAGGKTQYF. The CDR3 DNA sequence: TGTGCCAGCAGCTTGCGGTCAGCGGGAGGAAAGACCCAGTACTTC.

This clonotype was seen a handful of times. The genes are TRBV7-2 and TRBJ2-5; TRBD2 matches at 9 bases. Near its end, the DNA agrees better with TRBJ2-1, so the J call may be wrong. CDR3 size: 14 residues. Germline values: CDR1 SGHTA, CDR2 FQGNSA. As DNA, the CDR3 is TGTGCCAGCAGGAAGGGACTAGCAGGAAATGAGCAGTTCTTC. This encodes CASRKGLAGNEQFF.

This chain connects TRBV6-2 or TRBV6-3 to TRBJ2-7; TRBD1 is a possible D gene (5 bases). The germline V gene has CDR1 MNHEY and CDR2 SVGEGT. The CDR3 is 15 residues long. Trimming pared 6 bases from V and 2 bases from J, leaving 17 bases between. The CDR3 nucleotides read TGTGCCAGCAGCCCGTCAAGGGGCCTAACCTACGAGCAGTACTTC. Translation gives CASSPSRGLTYEQYF.

This chain links TRBV6-1 with TRBJ2-1; weak D call: TRBD1 (5 bases). Per the germline V gene, CDR1 is MNHNS and CDR2 is SASEGT. V shed 5 bases and J shed 6 bases, with 11 bases lying between them. The CDR3 consists of 13 residues. The CDR3, as DNA: TGTGCCAGCAGTCCCATAGGGGTCAATGAGCAGTTCTTC. Residues: CASSPIGVNEQFF.

This clonotype was observed a few times. The rearrangement joins TRBV28 to TRBJ1-4, with D tentatively TRBD1 (5 bases). The V gene's germline CDR1 is MDHEN and CDR2 SYDVKM. The CDR3 runs 14 residues. V was shortened by 6 bases and J by 6 bases, with 14 bases between the two germline ends. CDR3 nucleotide sequence: TGTGCCAGCAGAGACCCAGGGTGGGATGAAAAACTGTTTTTT. It translates to CASRDPGWDEKLFF.

To note about this clonotype: The junction differs from germline at one of its ends, possibly a read error. The chain is built from TRBV6-5 and TRBJ2-2, with 7 bases identical to TRBD1. Germline loops: CDR1 MNHEY, CDR2 SVGAGI. This CDR3 has 13 amino acids. DNA for the CDR3: TGTGCTAGCGCTAGACAGGGAGCCGGGGAGCTGCTTTTT. Residues: CASARQGAGELLF.

This clonotype was observed a handful of times. The V and J genes are TRBV7-8 and TRBJ1-5, with D unclear. Germline loops: CDR1 SGHVS, CDR2 FQNEAQ. Trimming pared 1 base from V and 5 bases from J, leaving 9 bases between. The CDR3 is 14 residues long. CDR3 in DNA: TGTGCCAGCAGCTTAGATGTAACCGATCAGCCCCAGCATTTT. This codes for CASSLDVTDQPQHF.

This clonotype occurred a few times. The chain links TRBV28 to TRBJ1-5, with TRBD1 matching 7 bases. The CDR3 loop spans 14 amino acids. Germline CDR1 and CDR2: MDHEN and SYDVKM. V lost 7 bases to trimming and J lost 11 bases; unmatched junction nucleotides: 14. Written as DNA, the CDR3 is TGTGCCAGCAACGACGGACAGGTTCCTGGGGCCCAGCATTTT. The encoded protein is CASNDGQVPGAQHF.

The chain is built from TRBV7-9 and TRBJ2-5; 10 bases are shared with TRBD2. The J call may be incorrect, as the DNA end agrees better with TRBJ2-1. CDR3 length equals 15 residues. Per the germline V gene, CDR1 is SEHNR and CDR2 is FQNEAQ (reference sequence). CDR3 bases: TGTGCCAGCAGCTCTAGGGGAGCGGGAGGGGATGAGCAGTTCTTC. Encoded protein: CASSSRGAGGDEQFF.

The chain is built from TRBV28 and TRBJ2-5; weak D call: TRBD1 (5 bases). V gave up 5 bases and J gave up 5 bases, with 15 bases separating them. Per germline, CDR1 MDHEN and CDR2 SYDVKM. The CDR3 extends over 14 amino acids. DNA of the CDR3: TGTGCCAGCAGTCGAGCGCCCCACAGGGAGACCCAGTACTTC. Its translation: CASSRAPHRETQYF.

This clonotype came up a few times. The V call is TRBV5-1, the J call TRBJ2-6; D unresolved. CDR3 length: 16 residues. Germline V gene lookup returns CDR1 SGHRS and CDR2 YFSETQ. V lost 2 bases to trimming and J lost 2 bases, with 11 bases between them. As DNA, the CDR3 is TGCGCCAGCAGCTTTGGGGAACTCGCTGGGGCCAACGTCCTGACTTTC. Protein: CASSFGELAGANVLTF.

In this sample, this clonotype turned up a few times. CDR3 in amino acids: CASSQKGAAEAFF. The CDR3 DNA sequence: TGTGCCAGCAGCCAAAAGGGGGCGGCTGAAGCTTTCTTT. This chain uses TRBV3-1 with TRBJ1-1; 7 bases line up with TRBD1. There are 13 residues in the CDR3. Per germline, CDR1 LGHDT and CDR2 YNNKEL (reference sequence). Unmatched junction bases numbered 3, after V lost 2 bases and J lost 6 bases. Full variable domain (rest looked up from reference TRBV3-1 and TRBJ1-1): DTAVSQTPKYLVTQMGNDKSIKCEQNLGHDTMYWYKQDSKKFLKIMFSYNNKELIINETVPNRFSPKSPDKAHLNLHINSLELGDSAVYFCASSQKGAAEAFFGQGTRLTVV.

The V and J genes are TRBV5-1 and TRBJ1-1; D is uncertain. Trimming removed 0 bases from V and 2 bases from J, with 11 bases in between. The CDR3 covers 15 residues. Germline CDR1 is SGHRS and CDR2 is YFSETQ. Here the CDR3 reads CASSLGPDVNTEAFF. The CDR3 coding sequence is TGCGCCAGCAGCTTGGGACCAGACGTTAACACTGAAGCTTTCTTT.

The chain couples TRBV4-1 to TRBJ2-7, with D unclear. Germline V CDR1 and CDR2: MGHRA, YSYEKL. V lost 5 bases, J lost 11 bases, and 16 bases lay in between. CDR3 size: 12 residues. CDR3 residues: CASSFQSAREYF. The CDR3, as DNA: TGCGCCAGCAGCTTTCAGTCGGCTAGGGAGTACTTC.

This chain joins TRBV20-1 and TRBJ1-1, with 7 nucleotides matching TRBD1. The trim removed 8 bases at V and 4 bases at J, leaving 19 bases unmatched. CDR1 DFQATT and CDR2 SNEGSKA come from the germline V gene (reference sequence). The CDR3 runs to 16 residues. The CDR3 region is CSPNSGGLPRGTEAFF. In DNA form, the CDR3 reads TGCAGTCCCAACTCAGGGGGGTTACCAAGAGGCACTGAAGCTTTCTTT.